This T cell receptor beta chain came from a study of molecular identifiers for immune sequencing clone quantification. TCRdb re-derived calls from the PCR reads in MiXCR, one entry per CDR3 protein. The sample consists of 60,000 to 75,000 distinct CDR3 sequences, 15% to 20% of them appearing once. Study-wide findings and caveats: Identical TCR molecules sharing a barcode could underestimate highly expanded clone sizes.

There are 13 residues in the CDR3. Losses at the gene ends were 8 bases for V and 4 bases for J; bases not matched to a gene: 6. Per the germline V gene, CDR1 is SNHLY and CDR2 is FYNNEI. In the case of this clonotype: Its specificity is unknown.

This clonotype originated in a human donor in good health. Some libraries in this study had Jurkat cell RNA spiked in. The chain employs TRBV2 and TRBJ2-7, with TRBD2 matching over 9 bases. Material: naive CD8+ T cells from blood, with Jurkat cell RNA spiked in. Subset here: FACS-sorted CD8+CD4-CCR7+CD45RA+ naive T cells. The chain's CDR3 is CASGSGSAYEQYF. CDR3 DNA sequence: TGTGCCAGCGGTAGCGGGAGTGCTTACGAGCAGTACTTC.